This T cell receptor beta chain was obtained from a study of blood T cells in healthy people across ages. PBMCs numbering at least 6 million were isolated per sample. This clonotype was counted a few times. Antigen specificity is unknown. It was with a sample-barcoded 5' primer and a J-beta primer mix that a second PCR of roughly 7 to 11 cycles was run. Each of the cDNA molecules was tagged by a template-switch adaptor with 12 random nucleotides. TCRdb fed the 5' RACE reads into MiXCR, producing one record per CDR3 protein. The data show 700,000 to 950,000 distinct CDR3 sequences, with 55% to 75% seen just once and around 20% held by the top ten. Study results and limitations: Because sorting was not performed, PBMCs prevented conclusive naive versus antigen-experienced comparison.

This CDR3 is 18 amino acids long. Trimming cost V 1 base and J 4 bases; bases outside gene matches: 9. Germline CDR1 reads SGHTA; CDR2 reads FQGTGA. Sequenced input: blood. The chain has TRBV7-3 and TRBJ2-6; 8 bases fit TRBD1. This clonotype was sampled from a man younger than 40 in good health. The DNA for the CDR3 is TGTGCCAGCAGCTTAAGGTCCGTGACAGGGGCCGGGGCCAACGTCCTGACTTTC. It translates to CASSLRSVTGAGANVLTF.